Shown below are 29 T cell receptor beta chains from a single sample sequenced in a study of T cell clonotyping in hematopoietic cell transplantation. Only in-frame clones appear in the TCRdb table, and some are missing; sequencing was by immunoSEQ multiplex PCR. The table includes 9,500 to 15,000 clones, 85% to 90% detected once. The sequencing input was peripheral blood mononuclear cells. These receptors were obtained from a human donor who either received an allogeneic hematopoietic cell transplant for a myeloid malignancy or was a related donor (not recorded which). Some clones in this sample may be carry-over from other donors' samples.

The rearrangement uses TRBV30 and TRBJ1-5, with D hard to call. CDR1 is GTSNPN and CDR2 is SVGIG in the germline V gene (reference sequence). The CDR3 has 14 amino acids. Trimming left V 3 bases short and J 1 base short, with 10 bases between. CDR3 residues: CAWSGDTSNQPQHF. CDR3 sequence (DNA): TGTGCCTGGAGCGGAGACACCAGCAATCAGCCCCAGCATTTT. Filled out from reference TRBV30 and TRBJ1-5, the complete variable domain reads SQTIHQWPATLVQPVGSPLSLECTVEGTSNPNLYWYRQAAGRGLQLLFYSVGIGQISSEVPQNLSASRPQDRQFILSSKKLLLSDSGFYLCAWSGDTSNQPQHFGDGTRLSIL.

The chain is built from TRBV7-9 and TRBJ1-5; 10 bases map to TRBD1. Germline assignment: CDR1 SEHNR and CDR2 FQNEAQ (reference sequence). The CDR3 has 14 amino acids. V shed 5 bases and J 7 bases; nucleotides not matched to a gene: 5. This CDR3 is CASSRDRGRQPQHF. Here the CDR3 DNA reads TGTGCCAGCAGCAGGGACAGGGGTCGACAGCCCCAGCATTTT. Together with reference TRBV7-9 and TRBJ1-5, the CDR3 gives the full variable domain: DTGVSQNPRHKITKRGQNVTFRCDPISEHNRLYWYRQTLGQGPEFLTYFQNEAQLEKSRLLSDRFSAERPKGSFSTLEIQRTEQGDSAMYLCASSRDRGRQPQHFGDGTRLSIL.

This chain uses TRBV11-2 with TRBJ1-4, with 7 bases that match TRBD1. This CDR3 region has 16 residues. With 5 bases clipped from V and 4 bases from J, the junction kept 10 bases outside the gene matches. CDR1 and CDR2 from the germline V gene are SGHAT and FQNNGV. The CDR3 here is CASSTWGTAGNEKLFF. CDR3 sequence (DNA): TGTGCCAGCAGCACCTGGGGGACAGCGGGTAATGAAAAACTGTTTTTT. Full variable domain (missing parts from reference TRBV11-2 and TRBJ1-4): EAGVAQSPRYKIIEKRQSVAFWCNPISGHATLYWYQQILGQGPKLLIQFQNNGVVDDSQLPKDRFSAERLKGVDSTLKIQPAKLEDSAVYLCASSTWGTAGNEKLFFGSGTQLSVL.

The chain employs TRBV11-2 and TRBJ2-3; 15 bases align to TRBD2. Germline CDR1 and CDR2: SGHAT and FQNNGV. After removal of 4 bases from V and 0 bases from J, the junction contained 8 bases not matched to a gene. This CDR3 contains 19 residues. CDR3 in DNA: TGTGCCAGCAGCTCCCCGGGACTAGCGGGGGGCCGGAGCACAGATACGCAGTATTTT. Translating gives CASSSPGLAGGRSTDTQYF.

The chain uses TRBV27 and TRBJ2-1; 7 nucleotides match TRBD1. CDR1 is MNHEY, CDR2 SMNVEV, per germline (reference sequence). The CDR3 is made up of 15 amino acids. The ends lost 5 bases at V and 4 bases at J; junction bases unmatched: 8. Here the CDR3 DNA reads TGTGCCAGCAGTCCGGAGACAGGGTCTTACAATGAGCAGTTCTTC. Protein: CASSPETGSYNEQFF.

The chain joins TRBV30 to TRBJ1-1; D perhaps matches TRBD1 (5 bases). Germline V lookup: CDR1 GTSNPN, CDR2 SVGIG (reference sequence). Trimming left V 4 bases short and J 3 bases short, with 12 bases between. This CDR3 has 13 residues. CDR3 region: CAWTTRGYTEAFF. CDR3 in DNA: TGTGCCTGGACCACACGGGGCTACACTGAAGCTTTCTTT.

J is TRBJ1-1 and V is TRBV10-1; a weak D match, TRBD1 (6 bases). The CDR3 spans 14 residues. Germline lookup yields CDR1 WNHNN and CDR2 SYGVQD (reference sequence). V lost 6 bases and J 3 bases, leaving 14 bases between the germline ends. CDR3 nucleotides: TGCGCCAGCAGCCCGGGAGGGGGGGACACTGAAGCTTTCTTT. As protein: CASSPGGGDTEAFF.

The genes are TRBV7-8 and TRBJ1-1; D gene ambiguous. This CDR3 has 16 residues. Trimming shortened V by 1 base and J by 0 bases, and 12 bases separated the two germline ends. CDR1 and CDR2 (germline): SGHVS, FQNEAQ. The CDR3 DNA follows: TGTGCCAGCAGCTTAGAAATGGGCAGAATGAACACTGAAGCTTTCTTT. Translating gives CASSLEMGRMNTEAFF.

The gene calls are TRBV19 and TRBJ2-7; D is perhaps TRBD1 (5 bases). From germline, CDR1 is LNHDA and CDR2 SQIVND (reference sequence). V dropped 3 bases and J dropped 3 bases, with 9 bases sitting between them. This CDR3 has 13 amino acids. The CDR3 loop reads CASSMVRDYEQYF. DNA for the CDR3: TGTGCCAGTAGTATGGTCAGGGACTACGAGCAGTACTTC. The whole variable domain, remainder taken from reference TRBV19 and TRBJ2-7, is DGGITQSPKYLFRKEGQNVTLSCEQNLNHDAMYWYRQDPGQGLRLIYYSQIVNDFQKGDIAEGYSVSREKKESFPLTVTSAQKNPTAFYLCASSMVRDYEQYFGPGTRLTVT.

The gene calls are TRBV7-2 and TRBJ2-1, with a possible D match to TRBD1 (6 bases). CDR1 and CDR2 (germline): SGHTA, FQGNSA. V was cut by 1 base and J by 6 bases, with 7 bases left in between. The CDR3 spans 13 residues. The chain's CDR3 is CASSLVGGNEQFF. CDR3 DNA: TGTGCCAGCAGCTTAGTAGGGGGCAATGAGCAGTTCTTC.

This chain connects TRBV27 to TRBJ1-6, with 7 positions matching TRBD1. Trimming cost V 5 bases and J 5 bases; bases outside gene matches: 12. This CDR3 is built from 17 residues. CDR1 and CDR2 from the germline V gene are MNHEY and SMNVEV (reference sequence). The CDR3 coding sequence is TGTGCCAGCAGTCTATTAGGGGGCTATATTAATAATTCACCCCTCCACTTT. This sequence encodes CASSLLGGYINNSPLHF.

The chain recombines TRBV5-6 with TRBJ2-3; D is unclear. Germline V gene data show CDR1 as SGHDT and CDR2 as YYEEEE. Trimming cost V 2 bases and J 2 bases, with 9 bases left between them. CDR3 length: 14 amino acids. As DNA, the CDR3 is TGTGCCAGCAGCTTCTGGCAGAACACAGATACGCAGTATTTT. Translation: CASSFWQNTDTQYF.

This sequence joins TRBV27 and TRBJ2-2; 11 bases fit TRBD2. The germline V gene has CDR1 MNHEY and CDR2 SMNVEV (reference sequence). Unmatched junction bases numbered 3, after V lost 3 bases and J lost 6 bases. This CDR3 has 15 amino acids. DNA for the CDR3: TGTGCCAGCAGTTTTAGCGGGGGGGCTCCCGGGGAGCTGTTTTTT. Translating gives CASSFSGGAPGELFF.

The gene calls are TRBV5-6 and TRBJ1-2; 7 bases agree with TRBD1. V gave up 3 bases and J gave up 8 bases; unmatched junction bases: 7. CDR3 length: 13 amino acids. The germline V gene encodes CDR1 SGHDT and CDR2 YYEEEE. DNA of the CDR3: TGTGCCAGCAGCTCACGGACAGGAAGAGGCTACACCTTC. It codes for CASSSRTGRGYTF.

The chain couples TRBV5-1 to TRBJ1-6, with a tentative D call TRBD1 (6 bases). Germline V gene data show CDR1 as SGHRS and CDR2 as YFSETQ. V shed 4 bases and J shed 14 bases, with 25 bases lying between them. The CDR3 runs to 16 residues. The CDR3 here is CASSPLGGRGSGSLHF. CDR3 in DNA: TGCGCCAGCAGCCCTCTGGGGGGGCGGGGGTCTGGGTCCCTCCACTTT.

CDR3 in DNA: TGTGCCAGCAGCTTAACGGGGGCGCCTGAAGCTTTCTTT. It specifies CASSLTGAPEAFF. The chain carries TRBV7-9 and TRBJ1-1; a weak D match, TRBD1 (6 bases). The germline V and J ends were trimmed by 2 bases and 6 bases, with 10 bases remaining between them. CDR1 and CDR2 from the germline V gene are SEHNR and FQNEAQ (reference sequence). The CDR3 contains 13 residues.

This clone has a handful of counts. The chain has TRBV7-2 and TRBJ2-4; D might be TRBD2 (6 bases). Trimming took off 7 bases at V and 9 bases at J, with 19 bases between the two ends. This CDR3 is built from 14 residues. Germline loops: CDR1 SGHTA, CDR2 FQGNSA. CDR3 residues: CASTFFDGGGIQYF. The CDR3, as DNA: TGTGCCAGCACCTTCTTCGATGGGGGAGGCATTCAGTACTTC. Full variable domain (missing parts from reference TRBV7-2 and TRBJ2-4): GAGVSQSPSNKVTEKGKDVELRCDPISGHTALYWYRQSLGQGLEFLIYFQGNSAPDKSGLPSDRFSAERTGGSVSTLTIQRTQQEDSAVYLCASTFFDGGGIQYFGAGTRLSVL.

The chain carries TRBV7-2 and TRBJ1-3; tentative D call: TRBD1 (6 bases). This CDR3 comprises 16 residues. Germline assignment: CDR1 SGHTA and CDR2 FQGNSA. V lost 0 bases to trimming and J lost 3 bases, with 12 bases between them. In nucleotides, the CDR3 is TGTGCCAGCAGCTTAGCGGGAGGGGGTGTTGGAAACACCATATATTTT. Protein sequence: CASSLAGGGVGNTIYF.

The chain recombines TRBV27 with TRBJ2-1; 7 positions match TRBD1. V lost 2 bases to trimming and J lost 15 bases; unmatched junction nucleotides: 10. CDR3 length: 13 residues. Per germline, CDR1 MNHEY and CDR2 SMNVEV (reference sequence). CDR3 protein: CASSLNDRAYMFF. In DNA form, the CDR3 reads TGTGCCAGCAGTTTAAATGACAGGGCCTATATGTTCTTC.

This clone has more than one count but fewer than ten. The rearrangement uses TRBV30 and TRBJ2-7; no definite D call. The CDR3 runs 11 residues. In germline, CDR1 is GTSNPN, CDR2 SVGIG (reference sequence). Trimming shortened V by 2 bases and J by 4 bases, and 6 bases separated the two germline ends. The DNA of the CDR3 is TGTGCCTGGAGTCGGACGTACGAGCAGTACTTC. It codes for CAWSRTYEQYF.

The V gene is TRBV19, the J gene TRBJ2-2; 11 bases map to TRBD2. The V gene's germline CDR1 is LNHDA and CDR2 SQIVND (reference sequence). J was trimmed by 3 bases and V by 5 bases; bases with no gene match: 2. CDR3 size: 15 residues. The CDR3 DNA follows: TGTGCCAGTAGTGTACTAGCGGGGGACACCGGGGAGCTGTTTTTT. Translation gives CASSVLAGDTGELFF.

V usage is TRBV14 and J usage is TRBJ2-7; TRBD2 matches 9 bases. V shed 4 bases, J shed 2 bases, and the junction held 12 bases outside the gene matches. The CDR3 is 17 residues long. CDR1 is SGHDN, CDR2 FVKESK, per germline. In DNA form, the CDR3 reads TGTGCCAGCAGCCCTAGCGGGGCAGAGGGGAATGCCTACGAGCAGTACTTC. Translation: CASSPSGAEGNAYEQYF.

The chain couples TRBV11-2 to TRBJ1-2; D gene uncertain. The CDR3 loop spans 17 amino acids. Germline assignment: CDR1 SGHAT and CDR2 FQNNGV. With 1 base removed from V and 3 bases from J, the gap between germline ends came to 18 bases. The CDR3 DNA is TGTGCCAGCAGCTTAGGGTGGAGGACCTCACCTGACTATGGCTACACCTTC. It is translated as CASSLGWRTSPDYGYTF.

The chain has TRBV25-1 and TRBJ2-7; D uncertain. CDR1 is MGHDK and CDR2 is SYGVNS in the germline V gene. The CDR3 extends over 13 amino acids. Trimming left V 3 bases short and J 5 bases short, with 11 bases between. The CDR3 loop reads CASSDYLHHEQYF. The CDR3 DNA reads TGTGCCAGCAGTGATTACCTACACCACGAGCAGTACTTC.

The rearrangement links TRBV2 to TRBJ1-6; 10 bases fit TRBD1. Germline trimming cut 7 bases from V and 10 bases from J; bases unmatched to any gene: 13. The CDR3 covers 16 residues. Germline assignment: CDR1 SNHLY and CDR2 FYNNEI. CDR3 sequence: CASNVPGQGLGSPLHF. The CDR3 bases are TGTGCCAGCAACGTCCCGGGACAGGGGTTGGGGTCACCCCTCCACTTT.

This chain joins TRBV19 and TRBJ2-5; D tentatively reads TRBD1 or TRBD2 (5 bases each). The CDR3 contains 16 residues. Trimming stripped 5 bases from V and 5 bases from J, with 21 bases between. CDR1 and CDR2 from the germline V gene are LNHDA and SQIVND (reference sequence). CDR3 nucleotide sequence: TGTGCCAGTAGTCCTAAGGGACCGTTCTTGGAGGAGACCCAGTACTTC. As protein: CASSPKGPFLEETQYF.

The chain has TRBV6-1 and TRBJ1-2, with D tentatively TRBD1 (5 bases). Germline V gene sequence: CDR1 MNHNS, CDR2 SASEGT. This CDR3 region has 15 residues. V gave up 2 bases and J gave up 8 bases, with 18 bases separating them. The CDR3 nucleotides read TGTGCCAGCAGTGAATACTCTCAGGGCCCGCCAGGCTACACCTTC. Translation: CASSEYSQGPPGYTF.

CDR3 residues: CASSRGAELFF. Written as DNA, the CDR3 is TGCGCCAGCAGTCGAGGCGCGGAGCTGTTTTTT. The chain has TRBV4-1 and TRBJ2-2; D gene uncertain. From germline, CDR1 is MGHRA and CDR2 YSYEKL. Trimming took off 6 bases at V and 10 bases at J, with 9 bases between the two ends. The length of the CDR3 is 11 residues.

The rearrangement joins TRBV6-7 to TRBJ2-2; D unresolved. TRBV6-7 is marked as an open reading frame, function uncertain. CDR3 length: 9 amino acids. The CDR3 DNA sequence: TGTGCTCCCGGCGGGGAGCTGTTTTTT. This sequence encodes CAPGGELFF.